This T cell receptor (beta chain) was profiled in a study of cytomegalovirus exposure and HLA in healthy donors. Looked up from germline, CDR1 is SEHNR and CDR2 is FQNEAQ (reference sequence). The CDR3 sequence is 16 residues long. The trim removed 5 bases at V and 4 bases at J, leaving 8 bases unmatched. PCR primers comprised 60 Vbeta and 13 Jbeta primers. Assay used: immunoSEQ multiplex PCR; TCRdb lists only in-frame clones, some missing. The table shows around 120,000 clones, with almost 85% occurring only once. Source material: PBMCs. The clonotype was recovered from a boy aged 2 to 10 in good health and CMV-seronegative. The rearrangement links TRBV7-9 to TRBJ2-3, with 11 nucleotides matching TRBD1. The CDR3 loop is CASSHGDRGVSDTQYF. For the CDR3, the DNA is TGTGCCAGCAGCCACGGGGACAGGGGGGTGTCAGATACGCAGTATTTT.